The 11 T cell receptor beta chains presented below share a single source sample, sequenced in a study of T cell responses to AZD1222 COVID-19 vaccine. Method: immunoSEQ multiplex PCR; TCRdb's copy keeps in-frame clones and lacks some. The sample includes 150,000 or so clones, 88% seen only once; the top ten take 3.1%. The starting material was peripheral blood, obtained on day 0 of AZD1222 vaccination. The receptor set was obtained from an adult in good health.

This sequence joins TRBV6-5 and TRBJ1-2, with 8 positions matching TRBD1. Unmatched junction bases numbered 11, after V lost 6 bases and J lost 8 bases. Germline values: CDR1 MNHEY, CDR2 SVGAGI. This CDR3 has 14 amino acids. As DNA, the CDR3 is TGTGCCAGCAGCACTTCGACAGGGGAGGAAGGCTACACCTTC. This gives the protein CASSTSTGEEGYTF.

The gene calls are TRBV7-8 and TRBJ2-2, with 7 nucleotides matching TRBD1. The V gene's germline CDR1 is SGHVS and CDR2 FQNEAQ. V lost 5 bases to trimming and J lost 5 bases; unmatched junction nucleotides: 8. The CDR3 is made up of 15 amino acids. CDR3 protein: CASSRWDSKTGELFF. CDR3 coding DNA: TGTGCCAGCAGCCGCTGGGACAGCAAGACCGGGGAGCTGTTTTTT.

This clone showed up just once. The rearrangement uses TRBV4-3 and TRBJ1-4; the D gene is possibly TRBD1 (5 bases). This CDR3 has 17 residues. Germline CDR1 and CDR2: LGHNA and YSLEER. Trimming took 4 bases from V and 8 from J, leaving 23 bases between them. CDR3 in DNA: TGCGCCAGCAGCCCGGCCCCGTTCCCTGGGGGAAACGAAAAACTGTTTTTT. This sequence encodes CASSPAPFPGGNEKLFF.

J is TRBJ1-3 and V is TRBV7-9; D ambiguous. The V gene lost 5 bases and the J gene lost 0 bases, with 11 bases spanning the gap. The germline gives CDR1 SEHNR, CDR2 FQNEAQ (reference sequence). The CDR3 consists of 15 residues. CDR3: CASSRYTSSGNTIYF. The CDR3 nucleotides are TGTGCCAGCAGCCGGTACACGAGCTCTGGAAACACCATATATTTT.

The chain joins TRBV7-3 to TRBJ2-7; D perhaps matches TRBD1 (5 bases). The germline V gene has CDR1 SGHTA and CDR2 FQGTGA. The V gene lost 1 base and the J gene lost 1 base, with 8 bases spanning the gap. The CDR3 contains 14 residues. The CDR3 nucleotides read TGTGCCAGCAGCTTAAATCCAGGGTCCTACGAGCAGTACTTC. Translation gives CASSLNPGSYEQYF.

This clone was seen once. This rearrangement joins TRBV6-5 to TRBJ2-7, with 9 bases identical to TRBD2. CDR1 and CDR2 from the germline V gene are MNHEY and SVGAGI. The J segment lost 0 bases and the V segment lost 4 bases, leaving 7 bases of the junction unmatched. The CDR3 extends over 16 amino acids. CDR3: CASSSFGGGASYEQYF. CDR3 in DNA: TGTGCCAGCAGTTCCTTCGGCGGGGGGGCCTCCTACGAGCAGTACTTC.

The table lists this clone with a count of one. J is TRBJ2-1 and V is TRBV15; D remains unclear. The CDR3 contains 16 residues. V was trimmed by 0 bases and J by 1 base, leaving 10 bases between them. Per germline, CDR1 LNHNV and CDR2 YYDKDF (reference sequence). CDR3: CATSRELDLSYNEQFF. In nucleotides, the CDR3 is TGTGCCACCAGCAGAGAGCTAGATCTGTCCTACAATGAGCAGTTCTTC.

CDR3 protein: CASSRDTYNQPQHF. As DNA, the CDR3 is TGTGCCAGCAGTAGAGACACCTACAATCAGCCCCAGCATTTT. This sequence joins TRBV2 and TRBJ1-5; D is undetermined. V was trimmed by 5 bases and J by 3 bases, leaving 11 bases between them. The CDR3 is 14 amino acids. Germline CDR1 is SNHLY and CDR2 is FYNNEI.

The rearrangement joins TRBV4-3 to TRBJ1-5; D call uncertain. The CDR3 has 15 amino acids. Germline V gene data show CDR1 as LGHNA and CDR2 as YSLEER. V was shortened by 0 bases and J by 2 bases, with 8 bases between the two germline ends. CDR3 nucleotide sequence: TGCGCCAGCAGCCAAGAATCCGGCGGCAATCAGCCCCAGCATTTT. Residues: CASSQESGGNQPQHF.

The CDR3 nucleotides are TGTGCCAGCAGTCGCCTCCAGGGCTACGAGCAGTACTTC. Protein: CASSRLQGYEQYF. The chain is built from TRBV6-5 and TRBJ2-7, with D possibly TRBD1 on 5 matching bases. The CDR3 is 13 residues long. The germline gives CDR1 MNHEY, CDR2 SVGAGI. With 5 bases removed from V and 3 bases from J, the gap between germline ends came to 11 bases.

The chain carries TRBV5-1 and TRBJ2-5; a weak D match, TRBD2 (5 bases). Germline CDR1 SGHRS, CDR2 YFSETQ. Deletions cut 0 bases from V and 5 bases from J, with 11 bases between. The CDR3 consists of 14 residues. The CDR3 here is CASSLGSVGETQYF. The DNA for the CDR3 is TGCGCCAGCAGCTTGGGTAGCGTCGGGGAGACCCAGTACTTC. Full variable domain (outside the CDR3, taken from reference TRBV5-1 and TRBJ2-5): KAGVTQTPRYLIKTRGQQVTLSCSPISGHRSVSWYQQTPGQGLQFLFEYFSETQRNKGNFPGRFSGRQFSNSRSEMNVSTLELGDSALYLCASSLGSVGETQYFGPGTRLLVL.